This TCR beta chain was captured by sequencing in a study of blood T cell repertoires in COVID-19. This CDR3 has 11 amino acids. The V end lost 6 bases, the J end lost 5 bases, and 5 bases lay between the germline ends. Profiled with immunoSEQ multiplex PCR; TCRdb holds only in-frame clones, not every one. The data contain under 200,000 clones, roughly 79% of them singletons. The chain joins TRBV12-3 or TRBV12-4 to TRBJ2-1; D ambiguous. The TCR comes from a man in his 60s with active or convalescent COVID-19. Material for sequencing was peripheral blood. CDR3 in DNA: TGTGCCAGCAGCCAAAACAATGAGCAGTTCTTC. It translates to CASSQNNEQFF.